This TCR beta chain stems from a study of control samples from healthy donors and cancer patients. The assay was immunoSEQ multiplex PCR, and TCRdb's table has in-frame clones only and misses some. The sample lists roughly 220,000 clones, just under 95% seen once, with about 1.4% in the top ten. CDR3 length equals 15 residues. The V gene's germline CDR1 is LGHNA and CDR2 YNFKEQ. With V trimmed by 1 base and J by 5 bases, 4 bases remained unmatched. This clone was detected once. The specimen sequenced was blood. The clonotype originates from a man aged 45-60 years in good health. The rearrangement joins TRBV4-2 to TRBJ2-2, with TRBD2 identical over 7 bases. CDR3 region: CASSQALGGTGELFF. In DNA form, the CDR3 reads TGTGCCAGCAGCCAAGCTTTGGGGGGGACCGGGGAGCTGTTTTTT.